In this sample, the clone carrying this TCR beta chain turned up many times. Its antigen is not identified. These data belong to a study of T-cell memory formation after mild COVID-19. Study-level results: Contracting CD4+ clones sat mainly in CM and EM; CD8+ in EMRA. Clones that got smaller from day 15 to 85 had even CD4/CD8, while clones growing later tipped toward CD4+. Second-wave clones reaching peak frequency on day 37 lacked confirmed SARS-CoV-2 specificity. Pre-infection memory showed some responding clones, and this suggested that cross-reactive memory joined.

The germline CDR1 and CDR2 sequences are SGHVS and FQNEAQ. V dropped 0 bases and J dropped 4 bases, with 15 bases sitting between them. The CDR3 extends over 17 amino acids. TCRdb analysed the 5' RACE reads with MiXCR anew, one entry per CDR3 protein. The sample has some 70,000 distinct CDR3 sequences, about a sixth seen once. The V gene is TRBV7-8, the J gene TRBJ2-2; possible D gene TRBD1, 6 bases. Sequenced input: PBMCs or a T cell subset sorted from them (not recorded which). This TCR was sampled from an adult woman who had mild COVID-19 (a few samples of this study predate the infection). Cell type and time point are not known. CDR3 nucleotides: TGTGCCAGCAGCTTAGCCCGGGTGGCAGGGGTCACCGGGGAGCTGTTTTTT. Protein sequence: CASSLARVAGVTGELFF.